This T cell receptor (beta chain) was documented in a study of blood T cell repertoires in COVID-19. The data were produced by immunoSEQ multiplex PCR, yet TCRdb's version contains in-frame clones alone and is incomplete. This sample carries over 100,000 clones, approximately 88% of them seen once, and the ten largest clones take 9% to 12%. This CDR3 has 15 residues. Germline V gives CDR1 MNHNY, CDR2 SVGAGI (reference sequence). With regard to this clone: At one boundary the junction diverges from the germline segment, which might be a read error.

This receptor was obtained from a man aged 50 to 59 with acute or convalescent COVID-19. This chain uses TRBV6-6 with TRBJ1-2, with 9 bases matching TRBD1. The sample was peripheral blood. The CDR3 loop is CASSYTPGTGYDYTF. The DNA for the CDR3 is TGTGCCAGCAGTTACACTCCCGGGACAGGGTATGACTACACCTTC.